One and the same sample provided the 23 T cell receptor beta chains below, sequenced in a study of OX40 agonist ivuxolimab in advanced cancers. Some clones are missing from TCRdb's copy, which holds only in-frame ones; the method was immunoSEQ multiplex PCR. The sample contains about 33,000 clones, roughly 87% of which appear only once. The sequencing here drew on CD4+ or CD8+ T cells sorted from blood, taken in a trial of the OX40 agonist ivuxolimab. The source of these receptors is an adult with an advanced solid tumor such as melanoma, head and neck, liver or kidney cancer.

The J gene is TRBJ1-5, the V gene TRBV9, with 11 bases identical to TRBD1. Germline V CDR1 and CDR2: SGDLS, YYNGEE. Trimming cost V 3 bases and J 7 bases; bases outside gene matches: 3. The CDR3 sequence is 14 residues long. The CDR3 DNA is TGTGCCAGCAGCGCAGGGACAGGGGGGCAGCCCCAGCATTTT. Translating gives CASSAGTGGQPQHF.

This rearrangement joins TRBV2 to TRBJ2-4, with 11 bases fitting TRBD1. The CDR3 totals 17 residues. Trimming at V came to 2 bases and at J to 10 bases, leaving 13 bases not matched to a gene. Germline V gene data show CDR1 as SNHLY and CDR2 as FYNNEI. CDR3 coding DNA: TGTGCCAGCAGTGAAATTTCGGGACAGGGGGACGAGGGGATTCAGTACTTC. This encodes CASSEISGQGDEGIQYF.

The chain links TRBV28 to TRBJ1-2, with D unresolved. The CDR3 length is 13 residues. The germline V and J ends were trimmed by 2 bases and 0 bases, with 4 bases remaining between them. Germline values: CDR1 MDHEN, CDR2 SYDVKM. The CDR3, as DNA: TGTGCCAGCAGTTTACTCACTAACTATGGCTACACCTTC. Translating it yields CASSLLTNYGYTF.

V and J are TRBV27 and TRBJ1-5; D uncertain. This CDR3 is built from 14 residues. The germline V and J ends were trimmed by 3 bases and 0 bases, with 6 bases remaining between them. The germline CDR1 and CDR2 sequences are MNHEY and SMNVEV (reference sequence). CDR3 DNA sequence: TGTGCCAGCAGTTTTCGGCATAGCAATCAGCCCCAGCATTTT. This translates into CASSFRHSNQPQHF.

This clone was seen a handful of times. The CDR3 loop is CAAGVTYSGANVLTF. Here the CDR3 DNA reads TGTGCGGCCGGGGTTACTTACTCTGGGGCCAACGTCCTGACTTTC. This chain joins TRBV19 and TRBJ2-6, with a possible D match to TRBD2 (5 bases). CDR3 length: 15 residues. Germline assignment: CDR1 LNHDA and CDR2 SQIVND (reference sequence).

This clone appeared a few times. The rearrangement uses TRBV7-9 and TRBJ2-5, with TRBD2 identical over 9 bases. Germline assignment: CDR1 SEHNR and CDR2 FQNEAQ (reference sequence). V was pared by 10 bases and J by 4 bases, with 7 bases of the junction left unmatched. This CDR3 region has 13 residues. CDR3 nucleotide sequence: TGTGCCATCTTAGCGGGAGAGGGAGAGACCCAGTACTTC. Encoded protein: CAILAGEGETQYF.

This chain uses TRBV15 with TRBJ2-7; D not certain. The germline V gene encodes CDR1 LNHNV and CDR2 YYDKDF (reference sequence). CDR3 size: 13 residues. Trimming stripped 2 bases from V and 5 bases from J, with 10 bases between. The CDR3 reads CATSRLVRDEQYF. Here the CDR3 DNA reads TGTGCCACCAGCAGACTAGTTCGGGACGAGCAGTACTTC.

The V and J genes are TRBV29-1 and TRBJ2-5; D is perhaps TRBD1 (5 bases). V was shortened by 4 bases and J by 9 bases, with 12 bases between the two germline ends. Per germline, CDR1 SQVTM and CDR2 ANQGSEA. This CDR3 comprises 11 residues. The CDR3 here is CSVATLGPQYF. CDR3 sequence (DNA): TGCAGCGTTGCCACCTTGGGGCCCCAGTACTTC.

The chain carries TRBV28 and TRBJ1-2, with D uncertain. Germline values: CDR1 MDHEN, CDR2 SYDVKM. Trimming took off 5 bases at V and 3 bases at J, with 16 bases between the two ends. The length of the CDR3 is 15 residues. CDR3 protein: CASSPRRISYYGYTF. The CDR3 DNA reads as TGTGCCAGCAGTCCCAGAAGGATTTCGTACTATGGCTACACCTTC.

The chain couples TRBV2 to TRBJ2-1; 11 nucleotides line up with TRBD2. The CDR3 is 14 residues long. V was clipped by 8 bases and J by 4 bases; unmatched bases: 4. Germline values: CDR1 SNHLY, CDR2 FYNNEI. The CDR3, as DNA: TGTGCCAGCTCGGGACTAGCGGTTTACAATGAGCAGTTCTTC. Protein product: CASSGLAVYNEQFF.

The chain links TRBV7-6 to TRBJ1-1, with 8 nucleotides matching TRBD1. The CDR3 consists of 17 residues. V lost 1 base and J lost 0; bases outside the gene matches: 7. Germline CDR1 reads SGHVS; CDR2 reads FNYEAQ. The CDR3 DNA follows: TGTGCCAGCAGCTTAGAACAGGGGGGGGATCTGAACACTGAAGCTTTCTTT. This sequence encodes CASSLEQGGDLNTEAFF. The variable domain in full, with the rest retrieved from reference TRBV7-6 and TRBJ1-1, is GAGVSQSPRYKVTKRGQDVALRCDPISGHVSLYWYRQALGQGPEFLTYFNYEAQQDKSGLPNDRFSAERPEGSISTLTIQRTEQRDSAMYRCASSLEQGGDLNTEAFFGQGTRLTVV.

The V gene is TRBV19, the J gene TRBJ1-2; 7 positions match TRBD1. Trimming cost V 0 bases and J 0 bases; bases outside gene matches: 1. The CDR3 sequence is 15 residues long. The germline V gene has CDR1 LNHDA and CDR2 SQIVND (reference sequence). This chain's CDR3 is CASSIDGTANYGYTF. The CDR3 DNA is TGTGCCAGTAGTATAGACGGGACAGCTAACTATGGCTACACCTTC.

The rearrangement uses TRBV6-5 and TRBJ2-1; no reliable D call. CDR1 and CDR2 from the germline V gene are MNHEY and SVGAGI. The CDR3 sequence is 15 residues long. V gave up 2 bases and J gave up 0 bases, with 8 bases separating them. CDR3 DNA sequence: TGTGCCAGCAGTTACGGCCCCCCCTCCTACAATGAGCAGTTCTTC. Amino acids: CASSYGPPSYNEQFF.

The J gene is TRBJ2-1, the V gene TRBV10-3; TRBD2 matches 14 bases. Germline CDR1 ENHRY, CDR2 SYGVKD. The CDR3 runs 18 residues. V shed 0 bases, J shed 4 bases, and the junction held 5 bases outside the gene matches. This CDR3 reads CAISESPRLAGGYNEQFF. The CDR3 DNA sequence: TGTGCCATCAGTGAGTCGCCACGACTAGCGGGAGGGTACAATGAGCAGTTCTTC.

The chain is built from TRBV5-6 and TRBJ1-1, with D tentatively TRBD1 (6 bases). The germline gives CDR1 SGHDT, CDR2 YYEEEE. This CDR3 is built from 16 residues. The V and J ends lost 4 bases and 0 bases respectively, with 16 bases between them. CDR3: CASSHGTQGMNTEAFF. For the CDR3, the DNA is TGTGCCAGCAGCCACGGGACTCAGGGGATGAACACTGAAGCTTTCTTT.

The chain carries TRBV6-5 and TRBJ2-7; D is unclear. The germline gives CDR1 MNHEY, CDR2 SVGAGI. Between the trimmed V and J ends, which lost 2 bases and 3 bases, there was a span of 8 bases. CDR3 length: 13 residues. The CDR3 spells CASSYMSLYEQYF. CDR3 in DNA: TGTGCCAGCAGTTACATGAGCCTCTACGAGCAGTACTTC.

The gene calls are TRBV6-5 and TRBJ1-3; D is uncertain. Between the trimmed V and J ends, which lost 4 bases and 4 bases, there was a span of 14 bases. The CDR3 spans 15 residues. Germline V lookup: CDR1 MNHEY, CDR2 SVGAGI. This CDR3 reads CASSLSVSPGNTIYF. CDR3 in DNA: TGTGCCAGCAGTTTATCCGTTTCTCCAGGAAACACCATATATTTT.

The rearrangement joins TRBV28 to TRBJ2-1; 8 nucleotides agree with TRBD2. The CDR3 is 15 residues long. Germline V gives CDR1 MDHEN, CDR2 SYDVKM. V shed 5 bases, J shed 2 bases, and the junction held 5 bases outside the gene matches. The CDR3 region has the DNA TGTGCCAGCAGTCCCTTAGCGGGACCCTACAATGAGCAGTTCTTC. Amino acids: CASSPLAGPYNEQFF. Complete variable domain (other parts from reference TRBV28 and TRBJ2-1): DVKVTQSSRYLVKRTGEKVFLECVQDMDHENMFWYRQDPGLGLRLIYFSYDVKMKEKGDIPEGYSVSREKKERFSLILESASTNQTSMYLCASSPLAGPYNEQFFGPGTRLTVL.

V and J are TRBV5-6 and TRBJ2-7; tentatively, D is TRBD1 (5 bases). Looked up from germline, CDR1 is SGHDT and CDR2 is YYEEEE. Trimming left V 0 bases short and J 2 bases short, with 6 bases between. This CDR3 region has 13 residues. The chain's CDR3 is CASSLAGTYEQYF. CDR3 coding DNA: TGTGCCAGCAGCTTGGCAGGGACCTACGAGCAGTACTTC.

This chain joins TRBV6-5 and TRBJ1-4; no reliable D call. V lost 6 bases, J lost 7 bases, and 15 bases lay in between. CDR1 and CDR2 (germline): MNHEY, SVGAGI. This CDR3 contains 14 residues. The CDR3 sequence: CASSPPGMREKLFF. CDR3 nucleotide sequence: TGTGCCAGCAGCCCCCCCGGAATGCGTGAAAAACTGTTTTTT.

This clone appeared a single time. V gene TRBV6-5 combines with J gene TRBJ2-3; D may match TRBD1 or TRBD2 (5 bases each). This CDR3 is built from 14 residues. Trimming pared 6 bases from V and 4 bases from J, leaving 14 bases between. In germline, CDR1 is MNHEY, CDR2 SVGAGI. The CDR3 region has the DNA TGTGCCAGCAGCTCGGGGACCATGCCAGATACGCAGTATTTT. Translating it yields CASSSGTMPDTQYF.

The genes are TRBV4-1 and TRBJ2-2, with D perhaps matching TRBD1 (5 bases). The CDR3 consists of 16 residues. Trimming removed 0 bases from V and 2 bases from J, with 10 bases in between. In germline, CDR1 is MGHRA, CDR2 YSYEKL. The CDR3 loop is CASSQDGGHNTGELFF. CDR3 nucleotides: TGCGCCAGCAGCCAAGATGGCGGACACAACACCGGGGAGCTGTTTTTT.

The chain carries TRBV27 and TRBJ2-7; maybe TRBD2 (6 bases). V lost 2 bases to trimming and J lost 1 base, with 6 bases between them. The CDR3 totals 13 residues. The germline V gene has CDR1 MNHEY and CDR2 SMNVEV (reference sequence). Here the CDR3 reads CASSLRGSYEQYF. CDR3 nucleotides: TGTGCCAGCAGTTTACGGGGGTCCTACGAGCAGTACTTC.